This is a list of T cell receptor beta chains from one sample in a study of tumor and adjacent non-tumor tissue in lung cancer. TCRdb reprocessed the multiplex PCR reads via MiXCR and lists one record per CDR3 protein. The sample contains approximately 100,000 distinct CDR3 sequences, about 60% of which appear only once. Sequencing used distant non-tumor lung tissue. The receptor set was obtained from a man between 25 and 39 years old with non-small cell lung cancer. Each CDR3 is given with its conserved first and last residue.

TRBJ2-5 | TRBV10-2 | CASSQSAGGRETQYF
TRBJ1-1 | TRBV12-3/TRBV12-4 | CASSLSRMLKNTEAFF
TRBJ2-7 | TRBV6-2/TRBV6-3 | CASSHQTGGTYEQYF
TRBJ1-1 | TRBV29-1 | CSVIRRANTEAFF
TRBJ2-7 | TRBV24-1 | CATSVGGSYEQYF
TRBJ2-7 | TRBV7-2 | CASSSGAGSGRSYSYKQYF
TRBJ1-1 | TRBV4-1 | CASSQDTYRGGTEAFF
TRBJ1-2 | TRBV6-5 | CASSHDRGRYGYTF
TRBJ1-1 | TRBV4-1 | CASSQVGLGVMNSEAFF
TRBJ2-1 | TRBV6-2/TRBV6-3 | CASRTNGDNEEFF
TRBJ1-2 | TRBV11-1 | CASSTRTGYGYTF
TRBJ2-1 | TRBV4-2 | CASSQEGNEQFF
TRBJ2-4 | TRBV11-1 | CASTHSSKATKDFQYF
TRBJ2-5 | TRBV5-5 | CASLNRQGELETQYF
TRBJ2-5 | TRBV4-1 | CASSQDPTSGGETQYF
TRBJ2-7 | TRBV24-1 | CATSELAGREVFHEQYF
TRBJ2-7 | TRBV7-2 | CTSTSGGNSYVQYF
TRBJ1-2 | TRBV12-3/TRBV12-4 | CASSFGTGSNGYTF
TRBJ2-3 | TRBV30 | CAWSVPSYYSRNNRLGDVTDTQYF
TRBJ1-5 | TRBV6-6 | CASSYPGTGGSRGNQPQHF
TRBJ2-1 | TRBV11-2 | CASSLTGEGEQFF
TRBJ2-6 | TRBV4-3 | CASSQAYRASRANVLTF
TRBJ1-5 | TRBV29-1 | CSVRGSQNHPQHF
TRBJ2-5 | TRBV12-3/TRBV12-4 | CASSPGTSVGEETQYF
TRBJ2-5 | TRBV6-6 | CASSGYRETQYF
TRBJ1-1 | TRBV29-1 | CGVPVGNTEAFF
TRBJ2-7 | TRBV12-3/TRBV12-4 | CASSLGGRAEQFF
TRBJ2-4 | TRBV11-2 | CVSSSGQGVVRSIQYF
TRBJ1-1 | TRBV14 | CASSLGLGTEAFF
TRBJ2-2 | TRBV20-1 | CSAPTRGGNTGELFF
TRBJ2-1 | TRBV20-1 | CSARHGSSYNEQFF
TRBJ2-7 | TRBV12-3/TRBV12-4 | CASNTLGTGTGGFYEKYF
TRBJ2-1 | TRBV20-1 | CSARPGLVGGDEQFF
TRBJ1-5 | TRBV4-1 | CASSQDGTGNRLQHF
TRBJ2-2 | TRBV11-2 | CASSPSGGVNTGELFF
TRBJ1-4 | TRBV6-1 | CASSGTQKPVELFF
TRBJ2-5 | TRBV11-2 | CDSKVIAGAVKTQYF
TRBJ2-1 | TRBV6-1 | CASSDLAGCYNEQFF
TRBJ2-2 | TRBV6-4 | CASSPGQGLTGELFF
TRBJ1-5 | TRBV10-3 | CAAGQGDQPQHF
TRBJ1-2 | TRBV20-1 | CSASEDRGHGYTF
TRBJ1-4 | TRBV10-3 | CAISEGQNEKLFF
TRBJ2-3 | TRBV6-2/TRBV6-3 | CASSYSRRTGAITDTLYF
TRBJ2-1 | TRBV11-2 | CASGSNLGGGSSYWLF
TRBJ1-5 | TRBV10-3 | CASQEPGINQPQHF
TRBJ2-2 | TRBV7-9 | CASSRLARNSGELFF
TRBJ2-5 | TRBV12-3/TRBV12-4 | CASTPFVTSGEQTHYF
TRBJ2-7 | TRBV29-1 | CSARLITYEQYF
TRBJ1-2 | TRBV29-1 | CSSKSDGTNYGYTF
TRBJ2-5 | TRBV11-2 | CASSFALAGEETQYF
TRBJ1-1 | TRBV29-1 | CSVIDRVNTEAFF
TRBJ2-7 | TRBV11-1 | CASSLHGTSFYEQYF
TRBJ2-5 | TRBV12-3/TRBV12-4 | CASSLTGSVSVETQNF
TRBJ2-1 | TRBV6-2/TRBV6-3 | CASTAAPYNEYFF
TRBJ1-1 | TRBV29-1 | CSVEFADMNTVAFF
TRBJ2-5 | TRBV4-3 | CASSRDRAETQYF
TRBJ2-7 | TRBV11-2 | CVSSLAPHSYDQYF
TRBJ2-7 | TRBV6-5 | CVSSIGTAYEQYF
TRBJ2-3 | TRBV6-1 | CANSEEAGGTDTQYF